Detailed here is one T cell receptor beta chain. Its target antigen remains unknown. No base quality information exists; no much larger clone differs at one position. The TCR beta CDR3 regions were amplified from RNA transcripts. The TCR CDR3 was subjected to a first round of RT-PCR using the HTBI primer set and the Qiagen OneStep RT-PCR kit. Libraries were constructed in a second round of multiplex PCR, after which size selection and purification were carried out. Libraries were sequenced paired-end with 100 bp reads on an Illumina HiSeq2000. Concerning the study's data processing: SOAPnuke was used to process the raw data, removing reads that contained adapters or uncalled bases, had a mean Phred below 15, or lacked an exact match to the constant primer or identifier. COPE v1.2.5 was used to merge the high-quality paired reads, and each unique nucleotide sequence was defined as a clonotype. Clonotypes were aligned to IMGT TRBV, TRBD and TRBJ reference segments using MiTCR v1.1. The analysis included only V-J combinations with a frequency above 0.0001, which together covered 98% to 99.2% of the repertoires. The TCS score was defined as F50 (clonal expansion) divided by E x V (chaos), with BLOSUM62-based TCRdist calculated between CDR3 peptides within each V-J. Welch's t-statistics and random forest reduced fewer than 550 V-J features to about 13, which were used in a naive Bayes classifier (R e1071). Clones were called with MiXCR by TCRdb after fastp trimmed the public reads at Q25, and only in-frame beta chains were retained. Entries are consolidated by CDR3 protein sequence, retaining the most common genes and DNA. The V and J calls, along with clone size, are taken from TCRdb and not from the paper's own processing. This sample lists about 360,000 distinct CDR3 sequences; more than 20% were detected once. The ten largest clones represent 73% of the sample.

This sample stems from a study of T cells in Graves' hyperthyroidism and ophthalmopathy (dated 2019 in TCRdb). A note on the overall study: Peripheral blood samples were taken at initial diagnosis, before any treatment was given. A discovery cohort of about a hundred patients, roughly 40 with Graves' ophthalmopathy and about 60 with stable Graves' hyperthyroidism, was used to find distinguishing TCR V-J signatures. Prospective prediction of ophthalmopathy was tested in an independent validation cohort of fewer than 20 hyperthyroidism patients and some 17 patients who later progressed to ophthalmopathy. The approximately 100 discovery patients were randomly split 7:3 into training and test sets. In more than 5 Graves' hyperthyroidism patients, the study also compared T-cell repertoires from thyroid tissue with T-cell repertoires from blood. After sampling, hyperthyroidism patients received methimazole starting at 30 mg daily, and ophthalmopathy patients received high-dose intravenous methylprednisolone. The paper reports TCR Vbeta CDR3 sequencing of over 120 peripheral blood samples: under 45 ophthalmopathy, over 70 hyperthyroidism and 17 progressor patients.

What the authors observed across the whole study: A 13 V-J signature model separated ophthalmopathy from stable hyperthyroidism, with 87.88% sensitivity and 81% to 83% specificity in cross-validation and 80%/75% in testing. In validation, the model predicted progression to ophthalmopathy with approximately 71% sensitivity and approximately 72% specificity, a median of around six months before onset. Most expanded thyroid clonotypes (frequency above 0.001) were also detected in blood, a finding suggesting that blood repertoires may reflect thyroid immune responses. Sample size was not statistically predetermined, and blinding of investigators to group allocation was not performed.

Inclusive of the bounding cysteine and phenylalanine, the CDR3 is 14 residues long. The DNA shown is the 42-base CDR3, in frame from base 1. CDR1 is given as SGHTA and CDR2 as FQGTGA, both from the germline V gene. V loses 3 bases of germline sequence and J loses 5 bases, and the interval between the two ends is 11 bases. Graves' hyperthyroidism was defined as stable when no progression to ophthalmopathy occurred over 18 months of follow-up. Hyperthyroidism patients were newly diagnosed, had a disease duration of under 2 months, and were aged 18 to 65 years. Any patient with an uncontrolled infection, another autoimmune disease, pregnancy or lactation was excluded. Diagnoses were based on clinical symptoms, serum thyroxine and TRAb, thyroid ultrasound and orbital computed tomography. PBMCs were separated from under 11 ml of fresh peripheral blood using Ficoll-Paque density gradient centrifugation. Total RNA was extracted with Trizol reagent, and quality was checked on an Agilent 2100 Bioanalyzer.

This chain is built from TRBV7-3 and TRBJ2-1; the D region possibly corresponds to TRBD2 (6 bases align). This TCR was sampled from a man aged 50-60 years with Graves' hyperthyroidism. The material sequenced was blood. CDR3 reads: CASSFPSADNEQFF. The sequenced DNA: TGTGCCAGCAGCTTCCCTAGCGCCGACAATGAGCAGTTCTTC.